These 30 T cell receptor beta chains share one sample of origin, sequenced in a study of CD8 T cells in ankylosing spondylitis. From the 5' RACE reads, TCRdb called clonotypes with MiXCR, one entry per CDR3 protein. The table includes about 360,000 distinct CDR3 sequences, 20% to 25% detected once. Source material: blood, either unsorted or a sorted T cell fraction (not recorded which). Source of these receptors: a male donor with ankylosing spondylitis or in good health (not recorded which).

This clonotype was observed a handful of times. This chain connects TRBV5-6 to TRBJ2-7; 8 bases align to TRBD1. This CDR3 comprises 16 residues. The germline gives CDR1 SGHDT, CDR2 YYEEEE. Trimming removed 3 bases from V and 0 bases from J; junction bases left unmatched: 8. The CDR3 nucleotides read TGTGCCAGCAGCTCCTCCTGGACAGGGACCTCCTACGAGCAGTACTTC. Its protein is CASSSSWTGTSYEQYF.

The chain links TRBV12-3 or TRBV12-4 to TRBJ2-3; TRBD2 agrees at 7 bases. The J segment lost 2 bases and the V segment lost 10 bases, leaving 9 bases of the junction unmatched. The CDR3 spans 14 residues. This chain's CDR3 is CAISAGTNTDTQYF. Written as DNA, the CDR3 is TGTGCCATATCAGCAGGGACTAACACAGATACGCAGTATTTT.

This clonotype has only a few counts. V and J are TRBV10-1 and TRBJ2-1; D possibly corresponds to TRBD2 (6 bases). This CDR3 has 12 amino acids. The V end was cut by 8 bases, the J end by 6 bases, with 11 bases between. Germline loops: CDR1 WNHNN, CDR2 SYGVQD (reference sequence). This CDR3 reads CASGVGGNEQFF. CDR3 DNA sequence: TGCGCCAGCGGGGTGGGGGGCAATGAGCAGTTCTTC.

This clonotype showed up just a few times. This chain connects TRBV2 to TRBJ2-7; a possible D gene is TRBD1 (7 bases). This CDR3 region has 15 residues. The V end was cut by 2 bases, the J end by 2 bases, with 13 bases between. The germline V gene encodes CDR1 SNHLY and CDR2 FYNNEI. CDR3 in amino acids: CASSEQGGLAYEQYF. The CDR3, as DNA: TGTGCCAGCAGTGAACAGGGGGGACTGGCCTACGAGCAGTACTTC.

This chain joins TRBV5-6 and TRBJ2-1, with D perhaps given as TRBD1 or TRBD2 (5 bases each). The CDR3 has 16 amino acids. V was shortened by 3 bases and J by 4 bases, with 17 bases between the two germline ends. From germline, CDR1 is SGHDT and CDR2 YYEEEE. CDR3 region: CASSSRGAGYYNEQFF. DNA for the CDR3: TGTGCCAGCAGCTCACGAGGGGCAGGCTATTACAATGAGCAGTTCTTC.

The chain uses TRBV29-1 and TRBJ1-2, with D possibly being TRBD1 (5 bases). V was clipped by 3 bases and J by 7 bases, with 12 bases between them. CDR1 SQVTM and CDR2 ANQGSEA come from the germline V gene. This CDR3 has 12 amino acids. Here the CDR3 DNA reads TGCAGCGTTGATCGGGGGGTGCTTGGCTACACCTTC. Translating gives CSVDRGVLGYTF.

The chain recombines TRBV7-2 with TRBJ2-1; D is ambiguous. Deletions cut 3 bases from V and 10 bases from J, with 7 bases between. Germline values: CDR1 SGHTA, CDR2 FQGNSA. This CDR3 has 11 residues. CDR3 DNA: TGTGCCAGCAGCTTCGACGGGGAGCAGTTCTTC. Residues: CASSFDGEQFF.

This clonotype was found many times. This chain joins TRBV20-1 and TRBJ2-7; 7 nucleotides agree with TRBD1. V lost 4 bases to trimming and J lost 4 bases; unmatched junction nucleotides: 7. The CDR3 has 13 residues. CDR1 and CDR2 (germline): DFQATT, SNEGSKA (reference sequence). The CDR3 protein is CSAKPGQSYEQYF. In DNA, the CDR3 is TGCAGTGCTAAACCGGGACAGAGTTACGAGCAGTACTTC.

The CDR3 region is CASSFSGINEQYF. CDR3 DNA: TGTGCCAGCAGTTTTTCCGGGATCAACGAGCAGTACTTC. The V and J genes are TRBV27 and TRBJ2-7; a possible D gene is TRBD2 (5 bases). V was cut by 3 bases and J by 5 bases, with 11 bases left in between. This CDR3 comprises 13 residues. From germline, CDR1 is MNHEY and CDR2 SMNVEV (reference sequence).

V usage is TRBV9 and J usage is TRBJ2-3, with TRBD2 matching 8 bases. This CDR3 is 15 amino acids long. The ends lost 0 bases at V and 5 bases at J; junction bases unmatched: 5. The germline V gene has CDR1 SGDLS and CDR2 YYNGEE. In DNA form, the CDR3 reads TGTGCCAGCAGCGTAGCGGGGGGGCGCGAAGATACGCAGTATTTT. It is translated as CASSVAGGREDTQYF.

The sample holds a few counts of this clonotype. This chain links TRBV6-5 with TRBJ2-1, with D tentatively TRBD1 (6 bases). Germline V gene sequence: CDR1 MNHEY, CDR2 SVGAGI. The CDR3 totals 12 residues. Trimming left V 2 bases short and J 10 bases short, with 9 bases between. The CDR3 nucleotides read TGTGCCAGCAGTTACCTTACAGGGGAGCAGTTCTTC. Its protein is CASSYLTGEQFF.

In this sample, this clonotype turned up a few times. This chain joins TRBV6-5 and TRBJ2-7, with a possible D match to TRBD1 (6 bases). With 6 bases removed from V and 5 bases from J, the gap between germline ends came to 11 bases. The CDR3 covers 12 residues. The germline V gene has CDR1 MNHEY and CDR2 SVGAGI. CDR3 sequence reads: CASSNRDHEQYF. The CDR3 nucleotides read TGTGCCAGCAGCAACAGGGACCACGAGCAGTACTTC.

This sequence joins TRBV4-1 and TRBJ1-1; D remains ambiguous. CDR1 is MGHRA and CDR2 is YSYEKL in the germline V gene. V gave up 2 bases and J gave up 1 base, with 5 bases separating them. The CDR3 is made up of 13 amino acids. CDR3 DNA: TGCGCCAGCAGCCAAACAGCGAACACTGAAGCTTTCTTT. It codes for CASSQTANTEAFF.

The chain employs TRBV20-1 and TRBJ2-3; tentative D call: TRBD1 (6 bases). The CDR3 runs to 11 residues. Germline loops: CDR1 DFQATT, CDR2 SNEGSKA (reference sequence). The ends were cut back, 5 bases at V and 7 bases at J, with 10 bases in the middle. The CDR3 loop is CSAPTGNTQYF. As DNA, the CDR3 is TGCAGTGCTCCTACAGGGAATACGCAGTATTTT.

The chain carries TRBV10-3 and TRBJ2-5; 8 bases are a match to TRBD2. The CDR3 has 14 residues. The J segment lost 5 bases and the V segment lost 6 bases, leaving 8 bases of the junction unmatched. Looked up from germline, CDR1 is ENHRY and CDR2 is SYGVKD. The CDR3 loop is CAISPGGREETQYF. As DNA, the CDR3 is TGTGCCATCAGCCCGGGGGGGCGGGAGGAGACCCAGTACTTC.

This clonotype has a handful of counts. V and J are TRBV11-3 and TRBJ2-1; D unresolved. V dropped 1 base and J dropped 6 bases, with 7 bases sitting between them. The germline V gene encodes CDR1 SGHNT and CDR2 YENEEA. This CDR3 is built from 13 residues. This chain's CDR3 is CASSLGYSNEQFF. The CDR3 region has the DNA TGTGCCAGCAGCTTAGGGTATTCCAATGAGCAGTTCTTC.

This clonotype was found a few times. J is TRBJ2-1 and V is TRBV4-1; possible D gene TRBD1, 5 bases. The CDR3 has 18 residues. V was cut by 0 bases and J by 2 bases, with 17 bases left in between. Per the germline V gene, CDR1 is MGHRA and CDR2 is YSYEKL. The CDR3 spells CASSQEGDGRVPYNEQFF. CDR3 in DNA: TGCGCCAGCAGCCAAGAAGGGGATGGCAGGGTCCCCTACAATGAGCAGTTCTTC.

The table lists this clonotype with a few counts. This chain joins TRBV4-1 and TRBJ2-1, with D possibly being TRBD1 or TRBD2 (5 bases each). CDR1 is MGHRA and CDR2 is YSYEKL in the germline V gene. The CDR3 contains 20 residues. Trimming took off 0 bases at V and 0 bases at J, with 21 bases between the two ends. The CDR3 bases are TGCGCCAGCAGCCAAGAATGGGCTTCCGGGGCTGAGAGCTCCTACAATGAGCAGTTCTTC. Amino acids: CASSQEWASGAESSYNEQFF.

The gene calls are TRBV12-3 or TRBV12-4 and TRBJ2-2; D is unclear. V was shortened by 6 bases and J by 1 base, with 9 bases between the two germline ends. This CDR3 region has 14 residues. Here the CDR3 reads CASSAPGNTGELFF. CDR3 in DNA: TGTGCCAGCAGCGCGCCAGGGAACACCGGGGAGCTGTTTTTT.

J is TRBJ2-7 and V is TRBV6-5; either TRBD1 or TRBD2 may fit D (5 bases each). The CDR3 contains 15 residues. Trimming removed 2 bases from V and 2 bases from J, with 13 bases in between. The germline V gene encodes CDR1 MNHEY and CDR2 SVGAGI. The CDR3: CASSYLGTLPYEQYF. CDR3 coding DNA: TGTGCCAGCAGTTACCTAGGGACCCTACCCTACGAGCAGTACTTC.

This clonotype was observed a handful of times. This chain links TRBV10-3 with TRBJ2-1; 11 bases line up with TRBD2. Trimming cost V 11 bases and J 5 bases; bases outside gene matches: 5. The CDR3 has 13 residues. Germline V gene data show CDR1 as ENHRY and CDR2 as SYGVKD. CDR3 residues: CAATSGGNNEQFF. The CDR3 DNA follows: TGTGCCGCCACTAGCGGGGGAAACAATGAGCAGTTCTTC.

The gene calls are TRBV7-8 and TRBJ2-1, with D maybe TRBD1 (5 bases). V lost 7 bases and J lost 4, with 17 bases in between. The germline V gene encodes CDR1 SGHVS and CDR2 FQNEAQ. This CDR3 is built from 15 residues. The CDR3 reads CASTGWGPGYNEQFF. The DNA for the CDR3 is TGTGCCAGCACCGGATGGGGTCCAGGGTACAATGAGCAGTTCTTC.

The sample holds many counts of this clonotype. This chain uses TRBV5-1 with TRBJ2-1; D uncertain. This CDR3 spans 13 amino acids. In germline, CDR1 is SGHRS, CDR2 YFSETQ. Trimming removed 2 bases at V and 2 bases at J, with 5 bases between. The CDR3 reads CASSFGTYNEQFF. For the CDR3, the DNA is TGCGCCAGCAGCTTTGGTACCTACAATGAGCAGTTCTTC.

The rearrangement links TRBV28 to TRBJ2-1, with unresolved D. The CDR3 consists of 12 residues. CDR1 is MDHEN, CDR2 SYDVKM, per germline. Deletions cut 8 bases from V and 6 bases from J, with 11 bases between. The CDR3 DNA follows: TGTGCCAGCCGCCCGGTGGGCAATGAGCAGTTCTTC. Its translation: CASRPVGNEQFF.

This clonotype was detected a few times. DNA of the CDR3: TGTGCCAGCAGCTTGGGTCGGATAGATACGCAGTATTTT. It codes for CASSLGRIDTQYF. This chain joins TRBV5-5 and TRBJ2-3; D is uncertain. Trimming shortened V by 0 bases and J by 5 bases, and 7 bases separated the two germline ends. CDR1 and CDR2 from the germline V gene are SGHKS and YYEKEE (reference sequence). This CDR3 has 13 amino acids.

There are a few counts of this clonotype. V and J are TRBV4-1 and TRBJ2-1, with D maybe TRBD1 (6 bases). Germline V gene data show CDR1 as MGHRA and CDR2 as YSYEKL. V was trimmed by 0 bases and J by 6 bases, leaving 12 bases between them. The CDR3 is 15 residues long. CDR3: CASSQDGYRVNEQFF. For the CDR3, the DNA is TGCGCCAGCAGCCAAGATGGGTACAGGGTCAATGAGCAGTTCTTC.

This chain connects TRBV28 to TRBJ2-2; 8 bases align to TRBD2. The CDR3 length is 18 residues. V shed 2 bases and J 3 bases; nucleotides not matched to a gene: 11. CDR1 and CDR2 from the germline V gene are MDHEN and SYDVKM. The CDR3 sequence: CASSLTTREDRHTGELFF. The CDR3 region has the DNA TGTGCCAGCAGTTTAACGACGCGGGAGGACCGACACACCGGGGAGCTGTTTTTT.

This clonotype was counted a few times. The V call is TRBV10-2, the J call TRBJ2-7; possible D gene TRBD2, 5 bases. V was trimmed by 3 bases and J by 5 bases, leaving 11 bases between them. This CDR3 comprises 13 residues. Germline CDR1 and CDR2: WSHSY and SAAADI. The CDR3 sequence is CASSEITGDEQYF. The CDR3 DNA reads TGCGCCAGCAGTGAAATCACCGGGGACGAGCAGTACTTC.

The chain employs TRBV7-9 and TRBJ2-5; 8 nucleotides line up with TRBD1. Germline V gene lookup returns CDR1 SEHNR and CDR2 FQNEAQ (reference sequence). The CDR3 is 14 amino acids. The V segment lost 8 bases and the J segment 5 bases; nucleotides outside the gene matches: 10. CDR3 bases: TGTGCCAGCGGGACAGGATGGTCCGAGGAGACCCAGTACTTC. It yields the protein CASGTGWSEETQYF.

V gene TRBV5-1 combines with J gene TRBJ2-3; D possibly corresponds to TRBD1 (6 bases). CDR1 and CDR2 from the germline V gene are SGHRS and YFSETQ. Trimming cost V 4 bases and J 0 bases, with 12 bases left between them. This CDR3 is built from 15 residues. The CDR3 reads CASSMTGYSTDTQYF. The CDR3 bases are TGCGCCAGCAGCATGACAGGCTATAGCACAGATACGCAGTATTTT.